Following are 20 T cell receptor beta chains from one sample sequenced in a study of blood T cell repertoires in COVID-19. Profiling relied on immunoSEQ multiplex PCR, and the TCRdb table lists in-frame clones only, not all of them. This sample has about 87,000 clones, with more than 75% found just once. What was sequenced was peripheral blood. These receptors were collected from a man in his forties with acute or convalescent COVID-19.

V and J are TRBV30 and TRBJ2-3; D is undetermined. Germline-derived CDR1 and CDR2 are GTSNPN and SVGIG (reference sequence). CDR3 length equals 14 residues. The CDR3 sequence: CALTLLYGSDTQYF. As DNA, the CDR3 is TGTGCTCTTACTCTGTTGTACGGGTCAGATACGCAGTATTTT.

V gene TRBV7-2 combines with J gene TRBJ2-1, with D unresolved. The CDR3 has 15 amino acids. Trimming stripped 3 bases from V and 0 bases from J, with 9 bases between. Germline V CDR1 and CDR2: SGHTA, FQGNSA. The CDR3 nucleotides are TGTGCCAGCAGCTTTCAGGCGAGCTCCTACAATGAGCAGTTCTTC. Amino acids: CASSFQASSYNEQFF. Filled out from reference TRBV7-2 and TRBJ2-1, the complete variable domain reads GAGVSQSPSNKVTEKGKDVELRCDPISGHTALYWYRQSLGQGLEFLIYFQGNSAPDKSGLPSDRFSAERTGGSVSTLTIQRTQQEDSAVYLCASSFQASSYNEQFFGPGTRLTVL.

The chain recombines TRBV10-1 with TRBJ1-1; D gene uncertain. Germline-derived CDR1 and CDR2 are WNHNN and SYGVQD (reference sequence). Trimming took off 3 bases at V and 7 bases at J, with 15 bases between the two ends. The CDR3 runs 14 residues. The CDR3 DNA reads TGCGCCAGCAGTGAACTGGGAGGCAAGGGTGAAGCTTTCTTT. Its translation: CASSELGGKGEAFF.

The chain recombines TRBV19 with TRBJ2-3; 7 bases are a match to TRBD2. With V trimmed by 3 bases and J by 6 bases, 9 bases remained unmatched. This CDR3 is built from 15 residues. Germline assignment: CDR1 LNHDA and CDR2 SQIVND (reference sequence). The CDR3 bases are TGTGCCAGTAGTATGATCGGGGGGTGGCGGGATACGCAGTATTTT. As protein: CASSMIGGWRDTQYF.

The CDR3 protein is CASSLAYGTNQETQYF. DNA of the CDR3: TGCGCCAGCAGCTTGGCCTATGGGACAAACCAAGAGACCCAGTACTTC. This chain links TRBV5-1 with TRBJ2-5, with a weak D call TRBD1 (6 bases). Per germline, CDR1 SGHRS and CDR2 YFSETQ. V was shortened by 0 bases and J by 0 bases, with 12 bases between the two germline ends. The CDR3 is 16 amino acids.

The table lists this clone with a count of one. The chain uses TRBV18 and TRBJ2-7; 12 nucleotides align to TRBD2. V lost 5 bases to trimming and J lost 5 bases; unmatched junction nucleotides: 7. Germline V gene sequence: CDR1 KGHSH, CDR2 LQKENI. The CDR3 sequence is 15 residues long. The chain's CDR3 is CASSTKLAGGHEQYF. The CDR3 bases are TGTGCCAGCTCAACTAAACTAGCGGGGGGACACGAGCAGTACTTC.

For the CDR3, the DNA is TGTGCCAGCAGCCCAGGGGGCCTTGGAAACACCATATATTTT. It codes for CASSPGGLGNTIYF. The V call is TRBV6-5, the J call TRBJ1-3, with TRBD1 matching 8 bases. V was clipped by 6 bases and J by 3 bases; unmatched bases: 4. CDR1 is MNHEY and CDR2 is SVGAGI in the germline V gene. The CDR3 length is 14 residues.

The chain recombines TRBV9 with TRBJ2-2, with D possibly matching TRBD1 (5 bases). Germline loops: CDR1 SGDLS, CDR2 YYNGEE. The CDR3 spans 17 residues. Trimming pared 0 bases from V and 1 base from J, leaving 13 bases between. This CDR3 reads CASSVVPAQGNTGELFF. The CDR3, as DNA: TGTGCCAGCAGCGTAGTACCGGCTCAGGGGAACACCGGGGAGCTGTTTTTT.

The genes are TRBV5-6 and TRBJ2-7, with 8 bases matching TRBD1. V was pared by 2 bases and J by 6 bases, with 10 bases of the junction left unmatched. The CDR3 is 15 amino acids. Germline-derived CDR1 and CDR2 are SGHDT and YYEEEE. CDR3: CASSFGTGLGGEQYF. The DNA of the CDR3 is TGTGCCAGCAGCTTCGGGACAGGTTTAGGGGGCGAGCAGTACTTC.

This chain connects TRBV3-1 (or the pseudogene TRBV3-2) to TRBJ1-5; 7 bases are shared with TRBD1. The CDR3 sequence is 14 residues long. J lost 0 bases, V lost 10 bases, and 6 bases had no gene match. Per germline, CDR1 LGHDT and CDR2 YNNKEL (reference sequence). The CDR3 here is CATSTGDSNQPQHF. For the CDR3, the DNA is TGTGCCACCTCTACAGGGGATAGCAATCAGCCCCAGCATTTT.

The chain is built from TRBV2 and TRBJ2-3; 9 nucleotides align to TRBD2. The CDR3 sequence is 14 residues long. The germline V gene has CDR1 SNHLY and CDR2 FYNNEI. Trimming at V came to 11 bases and at J to 2 bases, leaving 8 bases not matched to a gene. The CDR3 DNA reads as TGTGCCTACCGGATAGCGGGAGCCACAGATACGCAGTATTTT. Its protein product is CAYRIAGATDTQYF.

This clone was observed a few times. The chain uses TRBV5-1 and TRBJ1-6; possibly TRBD1 for D (5 bases). Per the germline V gene, CDR1 is SGHRS and CDR2 is YFSETQ. Trimming removed 3 bases from V and 5 bases from J, with 9 bases in between. The CDR3 is 14 amino acids. This CDR3 reads CASSYDSNNSPLHF. The CDR3 DNA is TGCGCCAGCAGCTACGACAGCAATAATTCACCCCTCCACTTT.

The chain employs TRBV6-1 and TRBJ2-7; D perhaps matches TRBD1 (6 bases). Germline V gives CDR1 MNHNS, CDR2 SASEGT. Trimming removed 6 bases from V and 0 bases from J, with 12 bases in between. This CDR3 has 14 amino acids. The CDR3 sequence is CASSWTVSSYEQYF. CDR3 in DNA: TGTGCCAGCAGCTGGACAGTCAGCTCCTACGAGCAGTACTTC.

This chain links TRBV12-5 with TRBJ2-7; 7 positions agree with TRBD2. The V gene's germline CDR1 is LGHNT and CDR2 FRNRAP. There are 16 residues in the CDR3. The ends lost 1 base at V and 5 bases at J; junction bases unmatched: 11. In DNA form, the CDR3 reads TGTGCTAGTGGTTTGGCGGCGGGAGTGGTATACAACGAGCAGTACTTC. This gives the protein CASGLAAGVVYNEQYF. The whole variable domain, remainder taken from reference TRBV12-5 and TRBJ2-7, is DARVTQTPRHKVTEMGQEVTMRCQPILGHNTVFWYRQTMMQGLELLAYFRNRAPLDDSGMPKDRFSAEMPDATLATLKIQPSEPRDSAVYFCASGLAAGVVYNEQYFGPGTRLTVT.

The genes are TRBV6-5 and TRBJ2-5, with D perhaps matching TRBD2 (6 bases). The germline V and J ends were trimmed by 8 bases and 1 base, with 17 bases remaining between them. This CDR3 comprises 15 residues. Germline-derived CDR1 and CDR2 are MNHEY and SVGAGI. This chain's CDR3 is CASVRRGPGQETQYF. The DNA of the CDR3 is TGTGCCAGCGTTCGGCGGGGACCGGGCCAAGAGACCCAGTACTTC.

The chain links TRBV5-4 to TRBJ2-7, with a possible D match to TRBD1 (6 bases). The V end was cut by 0 bases, the J end by 1 base, with 11 bases between. The CDR3 contains 15 residues. CDR1 is SGHNT, CDR2 YYREEE, per germline (reference sequence). The CDR3 is CASSLGVDRSYEQYF. The CDR3 DNA is TGTGCCAGCAGCTTGGGGGTGGACAGATCCTACGAGCAGTACTTC.

This clone was detected once. The chain is built from TRBV19 and TRBJ1-2; the D gene is possibly TRBD1 (5 bases). Trimming took off 3 bases at V and 1 base at J, with 12 bases between the two ends. The CDR3 runs to 15 residues. The V gene's germline CDR1 is LNHDA and CDR2 SQIVND (reference sequence). In nucleotides, the CDR3 is TGTGCCAGTAGTATCAAGGGGTCGGATAACTATGGCTACACCTTC. It specifies CASSIKGSDNYGYTF.

The rearrangement joins TRBV11-3 to TRBJ1-1; D is unclear. Trimming removed 0 bases at V and 6 bases at J, with 11 bases between. This CDR3 contains 14 residues. CDR1 and CDR2 (germline): SGHNT, YENEEA. In nucleotides, the CDR3 is TGTGCCAGCAGCTTAGATTCGGCGACTTCTGAAGCTTTCTTT. Protein: CASSLDSATSEAFF.

In its sample, this clone was seen once. This chain joins TRBV5-4 and TRBJ2-2, with 8 bases fitting TRBD2. With 4 bases clipped from V and 5 bases from J, the junction kept 4 bases outside the gene matches. The CDR3 length is 14 residues. Per germline, CDR1 SGHNT and CDR2 YYREEE (reference sequence). CDR3 amino acids: CASSREGGTGELFF. CDR3 in DNA: TGTGCCAGCAGCCGGGAGGGCGGGACCGGGGAGCTGTTTTTT.

The chain employs TRBV30 and TRBJ1-2, with a possible D match to TRBD1 (5 bases). CDR1 is GTSNPN, CDR2 SVGIG, per germline (reference sequence). The V gene lost 1 base and the J gene lost 5 bases, with 11 bases spanning the gap. This CDR3 region has 13 residues. Here the CDR3 DNA reads TGTGCCTGGAGTGGGGGGGAACTTTATGGCTACACCTTC. It yields the protein CAWSGGELYGYTF.